The 24 T cell receptor beta chains below come from one sample, sequenced in a study of cytomegalovirus exposure and HLA in healthy donors. The PCR used 60 Vbeta and 13 Jbeta primers. Method: immunoSEQ multiplex PCR; TCRdb's copy keeps in-frame clones and lacks some. The sample has under 110,000 clones; approximately 72% are singletons. The sequencing input was PBMCs. The origin of the receptors is a woman aged 40-49 years in good health and CMV-seronegative.

This chain links TRBV28 with TRBJ2-3, with a tentative D call TRBD2 (6 bases). This CDR3 is 14 amino acids long. Germline loops: CDR1 MDHEN, CDR2 SYDVKM. V was pared by 5 bases and J by 8 bases, with 17 bases between. The CDR3 protein is CASSMPVGAGTQYF. The CDR3 bases are TGTGCCAGCAGTATGCCCGTGGGAGCGGGTACGCAGTATTTT. The full variable domain, with the rest looked up from reference TRBV28 and TRBJ2-3, is DVKVTQSSRYLVKRTGEKVFLECVQDMDHENMFWYRQDPGLGLRLIYFSYDVKMKEKGDIPEGYSVSREKKERFSLILESASTNQTSMYLCASSMPVGAGTQYFGPGTRLTVL.

The gene calls are TRBV9 and TRBJ2-1, with TRBD1 as a possible D gene (6 bases). V lost 4 bases and J lost 2, with 16 bases in between. This CDR3 is 16 amino acids long. Germline V gives CDR1 SGDLS, CDR2 YYNGEE. The CDR3 nucleotides read TGTGCCAGCAGCCATCCACAGGGATTCGCCTACAATGAGCAGTTCTTC. Encoded protein: CASSHPQGFAYNEQFF.

The chain uses TRBV19 and TRBJ1-1; 8 bases are a match to TRBD1. Trimming cost V 5 bases and J 2 bases; bases outside gene matches: 10. The CDR3 sequence is 16 residues long. Germline V gene lookup returns CDR1 LNHDA and CDR2 SQIVND (reference sequence). CDR3 sequence: CASSSTGVGPNTEAFF. In DNA, the CDR3 is TGTGCCAGTAGTTCGACAGGGGTGGGCCCTAACACTGAAGCTTTCTTT.

V is TRBV2 and J is TRBJ2-2; 9 bases map to TRBD1. V lost 6 bases, J lost 6 bases, and 5 bases stayed unmatched. Germline V gene sequence: CDR1 SNHLY, CDR2 FYNNEI. The CDR3 consists of 14 residues. CDR3 amino acids: CASRGTGRAGELFF. DNA for the CDR3: TGTGCCAGCAGGGGGACAGGGAGGGCCGGGGAGCTGTTTTTT.

This clone was seen more than once but under ten times. The rearrangement links TRBV7-2 to TRBJ2-2, with TRBD2 identical over 8 bases. The CDR3 totals 16 residues. The germline V gene has CDR1 SGHTA and CDR2 FQGNSA. Germline trimming cut 3 bases from V and 6 bases from J; bases unmatched to any gene: 9. The CDR3 DNA is TGTGCCAGCAGCTTTCAGTCCGGGGGGGCCGCCGGGGAGCTGTTTTTT. Protein product: CASSFQSGGAAGELFF.

The chain combines TRBV29-1 with TRBJ2-7, with 7 bases that match TRBD1. This CDR3 is built from 13 residues. CDR1 and CDR2 (germline): SQVTM, ANQGSEA. The V segment lost 2 bases and the J segment 6 bases; nucleotides outside the gene matches: 7. CDR3 sequence reads: CSVENRGRGEQYF. The DNA for the CDR3 is TGCAGCGTTGAAAACAGGGGAAGAGGCGAGCAGTACTTC.

The CDR3 DNA reads as TGTGCCAGCAGCGAGACAGGATACGAGCAGTACTTC. It codes for CASSETGYEQYF. This sequence joins TRBV7-2 and TRBJ2-7, with D perhaps TRBD1 (6 bases). Trimming pared 5 bases from V and 4 bases from J, leaving 9 bases between. Germline CDR1 SGHTA, CDR2 FQGNSA. The CDR3 has 12 amino acids.

As regards this clone: A junction boundary mismatches the germline segment, possibly from a read error. The chain uses TRBV4-1 and TRBJ2-7; D is unresolved. CDR1 and CDR2 from the germline V gene are MGHRA and YSYEKL. The CDR3 spans 13 residues. As DNA, the CDR3 is TGCGCCAGCAGCCAAGTAGATTCCTCCGAGCAGTACTTC. Translated: CASSQVDSSEQYF.

This sequence joins TRBV28 and TRBJ2-7, with 8 bases lining up with TRBD1. CDR1 is MDHEN, CDR2 SYDVKM, per germline. Unmatched junction bases numbered 4, after V lost 7 bases and J lost 2 bases. The CDR3 spans 13 residues. CDR3 protein: CASTMDRAYEQYF. The CDR3 DNA reads as TGTGCCAGCACTATGGACAGGGCCTACGAGCAGTACTTC.

A few counts support this clone. V is TRBV6-1 and J is TRBJ1-3; possibly TRBD1 for D (6 bases). V lost 2 bases, J lost 2 bases, and 7 bases lay in between. The V gene's germline CDR1 is MNHNS and CDR2 SASEGT. The CDR3 contains 14 residues. The CDR3 DNA sequence: TGTGCCAGCAGTGAAAGGACAGCTGGAAACACCATATATTTT. Amino acids: CASSERTAGNTIYF.

The rearrangement joins TRBV6-5 to TRBJ2-1, with unresolved D. Germline loops: CDR1 MNHEY, CDR2 SVGAGI. V was cut by 2 bases and J by 1 base, with 6 bases left in between. The CDR3 is 14 residues long. The CDR3 region has the DNA TGTGCCAGCAGTTACGGAGCTTCCTACAATGAGCAGTTCTTC. Translation: CASSYGASYNEQFF.

As concerns this clone: One junction end disagrees with the germline gene, perhaps due to a read error. This chain links TRBV30 with TRBJ2-5; 9 bases agree with TRBD1. The J call may be mistaken, given a closer DNA end match to TRBJ2-7. CDR3 length equals 12 residues. Germline values: CDR1 GTSNPN, CDR2 SVGIG (reference sequence). The CDR3 bases are TGTGCCGGGAGGACAGGGGCCTACGAGCAGTACTTC. Its protein product is CAGRTGAYEQYF.

This rearrangement joins TRBV6-1 to TRBJ2-5, with D hard to call. Deletions cut 2 bases from V and 2 bases from J, with 9 bases between. CDR1 is MNHNS and CDR2 is SASEGT in the germline V gene. The CDR3 sequence is 14 residues long. CDR3: CASSESGRQETQYF. The DNA for the CDR3 is TGTGCCAGCAGTGAATCTGGCAGACAAGAGACCCAGTACTTC.

This sequence joins TRBV11-2 and TRBJ2-7; 16 bases align to TRBD2. V lost 5 bases and J lost 4; bases outside the gene matches: 5. This CDR3 contains 16 residues. The germline V gene encodes CDR1 SGHAT and CDR2 FQNNGV. DNA of the CDR3: TGTGCCAGCAGCCCGGGGACTAGCGGGAGGGATTACGAGCAGTACTTC. Translating gives CASSPGTSGRDYEQYF.

This rearrangement joins TRBV7-3 to TRBJ2-2; D might be TRBD1 (6 bases). This CDR3 spans 15 amino acids. V lost 3 bases to trimming and J lost 1 base, with 9 bases between them. The germline CDR1 and CDR2 sequences are SGHTA and FQGTGA. The CDR3 nucleotides read TGTGCCAGCAGCTTCCCGGGACAGAACACCGGGGAGCTGTTTTTT. It is translated as CASSFPGQNTGELFF.

This clone has more than one count but fewer than ten. The chain has TRBV30 and TRBJ2-2; D possibly corresponds to TRBD2 (5 bases). This CDR3 region has 15 residues. Germline-derived CDR1 and CDR2 are GTSNPN and SVGIG (reference sequence). V gave up 0 bases and J gave up 4 bases, with 12 bases separating them. CDR3 DNA: TGTGCCTGGAGTGTACTAGAGAAGGGCACCGGGGAGCTGTTTTTT. Its protein product is CAWSVLEKGTGELFF.

This clone was counted only a few times. The same CDR3 also results from other DNA sequences found in this sample. The chain couples TRBV19 to TRBJ1-4; weak D call: TRBD1 (5 bases). Germline V CDR1 and CDR2: LNHDA, SQIVND (reference sequence). CDR3 length: 12 amino acids. Trimming removed 8 bases at V and 6 bases at J, with 10 bases between. The CDR3 spells CASAGTDEKLFF. CDR3 bases: TGTGCCAGTGCGGGGACTGATGAAAAACTGTTTTTT. The full variable domain, with the rest looked up from reference TRBV19 and TRBJ1-4, is DGGITQSPKYLFRKEGQNVTLSCEQNLNHDAMYWYRQDPGQGLRLIYYSQIVNDFQKGDIAEGYSVSREKKESFPLTVTSAQKNPTAFYLCASAGTDEKLFFGSGTQLSVL.

The genes are TRBV4-2 and TRBJ1-1; 10 bases align to TRBD1. Germline V CDR1 and CDR2: LGHNA, YNFKEQ. The CDR3 has 15 residues. The V segment lost 1 base and the J segment 5 bases; nucleotides outside the gene matches: 4. CDR3 in amino acids: CASSQGQGARTEAFF. Written as DNA, the CDR3 is TGTGCCAGCAGCCAAGGACAGGGGGCGCGAACTGAAGCTTTCTTT.

For this clone: The junction does not match germline at one end; this may be a read error. Other DNA sequences in the same sample also yield this CDR3. The chain couples TRBV19 to TRBJ1-6, with TRBD1 identical over 10 bases. The CDR3 is 16 amino acids. CDR1 and CDR2 from the germline V gene are LNHDA and SQIVND (reference sequence). CDR3 loop: CASSRPRDRGNSPLHF. The CDR3 DNA is TGTGCCAGTAGTCGGCCCCGGGACAGGGGTAATTCCCCCCTCCACTTT.

This clone came up a few times. The V and J genes are TRBV18 and TRBJ2-2; no clear D. CDR3 length: 13 residues. Germline values: CDR1 KGHSH, CDR2 LQKENI. The V end was cut by 5 bases, the J end by 3 bases, with 7 bases between. Here the CDR3 DNA reads TGTGCCAGCTCAATAGGAGACACCGGGGAGCTGTTTTTT. This encodes CASSIGDTGELFF. Full variable domain (remainder filled in from reference TRBV18 and TRBJ2-2): NAGVMQNPRHLVRRRGQEARLRCSPMKGHSHVYWYRQLPEEGLKFMVYLQKENIIDESGMPKERFSAEFPKEGPSILRIQQVVRGDSAAYFCASSIGDTGELFFGEGSRLTVL.

The chain joins TRBV4-3 to TRBJ1-1; no clear D. CDR1 is LGHNA, CDR2 YSLEER, per germline. The CDR3 consists of 17 residues. V was trimmed by 0 bases and J by 1 base, leaving 15 bases between them. The DNA for the CDR3 is TGCGCCAGCAGCCAAGAGCGCCCCTTGGGCCGGAACACTGAAGCTTTCTTT. Translating gives CASSQERPLGRNTEAFF.

CDR3 bases: TGTGCCACCCGAAGGACTAGCGGGAGACTGGATGAGCAGTTCTTC. Translation gives CATRRTSGRLDEQFF. The genes are TRBV19 and TRBJ2-1; 13 nucleotides line up with TRBD2. This CDR3 has 15 residues. The trim removed 10 bases at V and 8 bases at J, leaving 11 bases unmatched. The germline gives CDR1 LNHDA, CDR2 SQIVND (reference sequence).

The chain uses TRBV4-2 and TRBJ2-7, with D hard to call. Trimming cost V 1 base and J 0 bases, with 7 bases left between them. CDR3 length: 14 amino acids. CDR1 is LGHNA, CDR2 YNFKEQ, per germline. CDR3 protein: CASSQGSSSYEQYF. For the CDR3, the DNA is TGTGCCAGCAGCCAAGGCAGTTCCTCCTACGAGCAGTACTTC.

This sequence joins TRBV30 and TRBJ1-1, with D hard to call. The CDR3 extends over 15 amino acids. Deletions cut 4 bases from V and 0 bases from J, with 15 bases between. Germline V gene data show CDR1 as GTSNPN and CDR2 as SVGIG (reference sequence). For the CDR3, the DNA is TGTGCCTGGACCTACGGTGCTGTTCTGAACACTGAAGCTTTCTTT. It translates to CAWTYGAVLNTEAFF.